This is a list of T cell receptor beta chains from one sample in a study of molecular identifiers for immune sequencing clone quantification. TCRdb passed the PCR reads through MiXCR, listing each CDR3 protein once. The sample has more than 550,000 distinct CDR3 sequences, around 25% seen once. The sequenced sample was naive CD8+ T cells from blood, with Jurkat cell RNA spiked in. The source is a human donor in good health. Some libraries in this study had Jurkat cell RNA spiked in. The CDR3 runs from the conserved cysteine through the conserved F or W. Each record gives: D gene, clone size, J gene, V gene, CDR3 protein, CDR3 DNA. The D gene is left open where the match is weak. Where a row states a size, it is once, few, many or the class of an expanded clone; other rows omit it.

>.|.|TRBJ1-5|TRBV6-2/TRBV6-3
CASSNGQGYPPQHF
TGTGCCAGCAGTAACGGGCAGGGCTATCCGCCCCAGCATTTT
>TRBD1|many|TRBJ2-4|TRBV7-9
CASSVGQGGNIQYF
TGTGCCAGCAGCGTCGGACAGGGAGGAAACATTCAGTACTTC
>.|.|TRBJ2-2|TRBV12-3/TRBV12-4
CASLGPTNTGELFF
TGTGCCAGCTTGGGGCCGACGAACACCGGGGAGCTGTTTTTT
>.|few|TRBJ1-2|TRBV12-3/TRBV12-4
CAIPTRGSYGYTF
TGTGCCATCCCCACAAGAGGTTCTTATGGCTACACCTTC
>.|.|TRBJ1-1|TRBV13
CASQMNTEAFF
TGTGCCAGCCAGATGAACACTGAAGCTTTCTTT
>.|.|TRBJ1-1|TRBV27
CASSLWSRRGNTEAFF
TGTGCCAGCAGTTTATGGAGCAGGAGGGGGAACACTGAAGCTTTCTTT
>TRBD2|many|TRBJ2-2|TRBV6-5
CASSYSIGLAGTGELFF
TGTGCCAGCAGTTACTCGATAGGGCTAGCGGGAACCGGGGAGCTGTTTTTT
>TRBD1|many|TRBJ1-1|TRBV4-3
CASSQSPGTGQEAFF
TGCGCCAGCAGCCAATCACCGGGGACAGGACAGGAGGCTTTCTTT
>.|few|TRBJ1-3|TRBV3-1
CASSPRGDPGPAVGDTIYF
TGTGCCAGCAGCCCCCGTGGGGACCCGGGACCGGCCGTCGGAGACACCATATATTTT
>TRBD2|.|TRBJ2-5|TRBV7-3
CASSLRGELAGGKETQYF
TGTGCCAGCAGCTTAAGAGGGGAACTAGCGGGAGGAAAAGAGACCCAGTACTTC
>TRBD1|many|TRBJ2-7|TRBV28
CASSFGEGSWDSSPGYEQYF
TGTGCCAGCAGTTTCGGCGAAGGGAGCTGGGACAGCTCTCCTGGGTACGAGCAGTACTTC
>.|many|TRBJ2-1|TRBV7-2
CASSSDRLSRDNEQFF
TGTGCCAGCAGCTCCGACAGGTTAAGTAGGGACAATGAGCAGTTCTTC
>.|.|TRBJ2-7|TRBV7-8
CASSLLGSGYEQYF
TGTGCCAGCAGCTTATTAGGGAGTGGGTACGAGCAGTACTTC
>TRBD1|few|TRBJ2-5|TRBV9
CASSAEATNGQVLEETQYF
TGTGCCAGCAGCGCCGAGGCGACAAACGGACAGGTGCTTGAAGAGACCCAGTACTTC
>.|few|TRBJ1-2|TRBV18
CASSPETNRYGYTF
TGTGCCAGCTCACCCGAGACAAACCGATATGGCTACACCTTC
>.|many|TRBJ2-3|TRBV6-2/TRBV6-3
CASSYSAVLVTDTQYF
TGTGCCAGCAGTTACTCGGCCGTTTTGGTCACAGATACGCAGTATTTT
>.|few|TRBJ2-5|TRBV5-5
CASSFRGGVQETQYF
TGTGCCAGCAGCTTCAGGGGGGGGGTTCAAGAGACCCAGTACTTC
>.|many|TRBJ1-1|TRBV7-2
CASSPTTTNTEAFF
TGTGCCAGCAGCCCGACAACTACGAACACTGAAGCTTTCTTT
>TRBD2|few|TRBJ2-1|TRBV7-9
CASSLFAGGPNEQFF
TGTGCCAGCAGCTTATTCGCGGGGGGGCCCAATGAGCAGTTCTTC
>.|few|TRBJ2-7|TRBV6-5
CASSYSRHYEQYF
TGTGCCAGCAGTTACTCCAGACACTACGAGCAGTACTTC
>TRBD2|few|TRBJ2-1|TRBV7-2
CASSLPASGWSYNEQFF
TGTGCCAGCAGCTTACCCGCTAGCGGGTGGTCCTACAATGAGCAGTTCTTC
>TRBD1|.|TRBJ2-7|TRBV20-1
CSARDGQGPYEQYF
TGCAGTGCTAGAGATGGACAGGGGCCGTACGAGCAGTACTTC
>TRBD1|few|TRBJ2-7|TRBV27
CASSPGGQIAYEQYF
TGTGCCAGCAGTCCTGGGGGACAGATTGCCTACGAGCAGTACTTC
>.|many|TRBJ2-7|TRBV4-1
CASSQGPRGSSYEQYF
TGCGCCAGCAGCCAAGGTCCCCGGGGAAGCTCCTACGAGCAGTACTTC
>.|few|TRBJ2-2|TRBV20-1
CSAQTANTGELFF
TGCAGTGCGCAGACAGCGAACACCGGGGAGCTGTTTTTT
>.|many|TRBJ2-6|TRBV28
CASTHTEIQVPGLGFSGANVLTF
TGTGCCAGCACCCATACTGAAATCCAGGTGCCAGGCTTGGGCTTCTCTGGGGCCAACGTCCTGACTTTC
>TRBD2|.|TRBJ2-1|TRBV6-1
CASSEVCRAAASGINNEQFF
TGTGCCAGCAGTGAAGTGTGCCGGGCGGCGGCTAGCGGGATTAACAATGAGCAGTTCTTC